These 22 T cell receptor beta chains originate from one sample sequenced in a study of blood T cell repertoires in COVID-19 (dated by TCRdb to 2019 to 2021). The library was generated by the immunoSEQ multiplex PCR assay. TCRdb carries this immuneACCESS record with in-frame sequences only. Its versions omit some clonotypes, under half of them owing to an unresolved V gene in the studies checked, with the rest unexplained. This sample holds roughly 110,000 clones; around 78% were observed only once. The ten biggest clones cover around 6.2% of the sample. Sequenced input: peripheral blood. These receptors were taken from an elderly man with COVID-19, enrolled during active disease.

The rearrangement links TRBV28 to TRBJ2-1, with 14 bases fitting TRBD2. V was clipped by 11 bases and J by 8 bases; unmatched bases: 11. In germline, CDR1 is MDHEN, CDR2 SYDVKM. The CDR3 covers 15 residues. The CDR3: CASSGTSGRGDEQFF. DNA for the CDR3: TGTGCCTCTTCAGGGACTAGCGGGAGAGGCGATGAGCAGTTCTTC.

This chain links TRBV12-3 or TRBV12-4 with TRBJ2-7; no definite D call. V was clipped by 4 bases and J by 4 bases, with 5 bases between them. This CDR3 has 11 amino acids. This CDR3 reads CASSSQYEQYF. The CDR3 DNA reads TGTGCCAGCAGTTCGCAGTACGAGCAGTACTTC.

For the CDR3, the DNA is TGTGCCAGCAGCTTTCTAGCGGGAGAAGGAACCGGGGAGCTGTTTTTT. This translates into CASSFLAGEGTGELFF. This chain joins TRBV7-6 and TRBJ2-2; 10 bases map to TRBD2. V trimming: 3 bases; J trimming: 5 bases; junction bases outside the gene matches: 6. Germline CDR1 is SGHVS and CDR2 is FNYEAQ. The CDR3 runs 16 residues.

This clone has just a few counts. For the CDR3, the DNA is TGTGCCAGCAGCTTAAACTTAGCGGAACCCCAAGAGACCCAGTACTTC. Protein product: CASSLNLAEPQETQYF. The gene calls are TRBV12-1 and TRBJ2-5; TRBD2 reflects the table's D call only, with no check against the DNA. TRBV12-1 is assigned pseudogene status. There are 16 residues in the CDR3.

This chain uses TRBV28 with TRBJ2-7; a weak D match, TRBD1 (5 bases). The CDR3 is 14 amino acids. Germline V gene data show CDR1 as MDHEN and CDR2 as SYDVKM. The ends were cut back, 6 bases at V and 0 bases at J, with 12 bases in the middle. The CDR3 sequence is CASSWTPSSYEQYF. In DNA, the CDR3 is TGTGCCAGCAGCTGGACACCGAGCTCCTACGAGCAGTACTTC.

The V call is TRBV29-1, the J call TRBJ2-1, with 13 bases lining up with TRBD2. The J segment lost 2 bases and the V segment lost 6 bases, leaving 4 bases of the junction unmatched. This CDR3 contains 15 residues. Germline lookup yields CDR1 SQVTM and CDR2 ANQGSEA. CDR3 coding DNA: TGCAGCGTAGCACTAGCGGGAGGGACCTACAATGAGCAGTTCTTC. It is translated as CSVALAGGTYNEQFF.

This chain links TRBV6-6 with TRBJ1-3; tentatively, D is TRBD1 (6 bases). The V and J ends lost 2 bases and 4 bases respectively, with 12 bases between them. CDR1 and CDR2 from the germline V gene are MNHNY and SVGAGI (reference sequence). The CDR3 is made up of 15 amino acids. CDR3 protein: CASSYEQGRGNTIYF. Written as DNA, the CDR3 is TGTGCCAGCAGTTACGAACAGGGAAGGGGAAACACCATATATTTT.

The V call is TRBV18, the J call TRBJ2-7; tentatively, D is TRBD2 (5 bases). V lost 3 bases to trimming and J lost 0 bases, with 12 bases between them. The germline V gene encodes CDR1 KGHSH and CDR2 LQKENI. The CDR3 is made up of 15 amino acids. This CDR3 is CASSPGIDYSYEQYF. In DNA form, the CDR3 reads TGTGCCAGCTCACCCGGGATCGACTACTCCTACGAGCAGTACTTC.

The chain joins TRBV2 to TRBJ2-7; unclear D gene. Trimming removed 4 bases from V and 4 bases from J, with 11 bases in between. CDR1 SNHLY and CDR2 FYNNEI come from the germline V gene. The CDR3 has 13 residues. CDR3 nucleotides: TGTGCCAGCAGTGTAGACTCCCCATACGAGCAGTACTTC. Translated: CASSVDSPYEQYF.

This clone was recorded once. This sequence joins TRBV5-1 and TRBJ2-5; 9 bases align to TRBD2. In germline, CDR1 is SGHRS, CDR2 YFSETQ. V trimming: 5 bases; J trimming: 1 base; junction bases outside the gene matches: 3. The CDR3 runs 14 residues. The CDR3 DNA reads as TGCGCCAGCAGAAGGACTAGCGCCCAAGAGACCCAGTACTTC. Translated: CASRRTSAQETQYF.

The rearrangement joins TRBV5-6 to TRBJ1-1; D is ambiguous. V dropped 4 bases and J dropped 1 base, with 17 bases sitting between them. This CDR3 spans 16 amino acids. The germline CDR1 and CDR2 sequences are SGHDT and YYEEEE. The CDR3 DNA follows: TGTGCCAGCAGCGGGCTACGGGAAAGGGCGAACACTGAAGCTTTCTTT. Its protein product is CASSGLRERANTEAFF.

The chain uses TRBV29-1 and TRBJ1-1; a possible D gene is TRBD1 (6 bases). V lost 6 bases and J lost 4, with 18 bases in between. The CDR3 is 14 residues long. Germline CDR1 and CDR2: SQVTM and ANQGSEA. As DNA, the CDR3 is TGCAGCGTAGATACGACAGGTTGGGGCACTGAAGCTTTCTTT. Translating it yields CSVDTTGWGTEAFF.

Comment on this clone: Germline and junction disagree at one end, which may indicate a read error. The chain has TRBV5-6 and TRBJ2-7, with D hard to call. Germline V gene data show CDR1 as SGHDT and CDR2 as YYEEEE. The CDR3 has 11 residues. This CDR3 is CASDDSHEQYF. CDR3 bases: TGTGCCAGCGACGACTCCCACGAGCAGTACTTC.

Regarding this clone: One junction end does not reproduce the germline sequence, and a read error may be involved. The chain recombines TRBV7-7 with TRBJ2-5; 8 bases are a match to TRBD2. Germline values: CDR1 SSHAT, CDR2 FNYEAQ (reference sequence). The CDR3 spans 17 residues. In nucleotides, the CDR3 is TGTGCTAGCAGCTTTATACCCAAACTAGCGGTCAAAGAGACCCAGTACTTC. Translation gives CASSFIPKLAVKETQYF.

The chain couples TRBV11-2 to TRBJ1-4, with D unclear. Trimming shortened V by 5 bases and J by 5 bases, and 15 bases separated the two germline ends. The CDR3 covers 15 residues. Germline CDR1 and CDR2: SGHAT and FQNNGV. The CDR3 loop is CASSPDRDVNEKLFF. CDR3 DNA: TGTGCCAGCAGCCCTGACCGGGATGTCAATGAAAAACTGTTTTTT.

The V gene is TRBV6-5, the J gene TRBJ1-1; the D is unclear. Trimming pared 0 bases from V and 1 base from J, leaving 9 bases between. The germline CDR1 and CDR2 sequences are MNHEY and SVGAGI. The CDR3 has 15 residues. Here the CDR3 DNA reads TGTGCCAGCAGTTACTCTTTAATTCGGAACACTGAAGCTTTCTTT. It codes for CASSYSLIRNTEAFF.

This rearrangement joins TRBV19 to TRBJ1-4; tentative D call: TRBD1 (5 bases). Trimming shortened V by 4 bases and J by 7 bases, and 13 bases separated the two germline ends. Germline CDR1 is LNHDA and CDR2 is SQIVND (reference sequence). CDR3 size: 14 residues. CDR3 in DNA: TGTGCCAGTAGTACCGTAGGACACTTTGAAAAACTGTTTTTT. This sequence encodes CASSTVGHFEKLFF. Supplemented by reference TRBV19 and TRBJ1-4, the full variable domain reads DGGITQSPKYLFRKEGQNVTLSCEQNLNHDAMYWYRQDPGQGLRLIYYSQIVNDFQKGDIAEGYSVSREKKESFPLTVTSAQKNPTAFYLCASSTVGHFEKLFFGSGTQLSVL.

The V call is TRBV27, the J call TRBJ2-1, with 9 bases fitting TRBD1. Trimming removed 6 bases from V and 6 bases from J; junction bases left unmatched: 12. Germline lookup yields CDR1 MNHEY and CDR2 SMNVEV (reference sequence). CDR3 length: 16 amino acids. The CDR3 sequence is CASRRLGGDRVNEQFF. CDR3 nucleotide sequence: TGTGCCAGCAGGCGATTAGGGGGGGACAGGGTCAATGAGCAGTTCTTC.

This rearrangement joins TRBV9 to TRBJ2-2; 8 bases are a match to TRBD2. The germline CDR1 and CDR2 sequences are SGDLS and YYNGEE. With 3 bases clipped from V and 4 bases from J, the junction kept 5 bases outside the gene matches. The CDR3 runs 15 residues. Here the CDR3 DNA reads TGTGCCAGCAGCGCGAGTCTAGCGGGCACCGGGGAGCTGTTTTTT. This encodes CASSASLAGTGELFF.

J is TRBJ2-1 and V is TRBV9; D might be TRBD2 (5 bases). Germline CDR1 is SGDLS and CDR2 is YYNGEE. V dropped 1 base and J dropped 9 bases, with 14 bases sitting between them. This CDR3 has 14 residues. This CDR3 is CASSVRDFPREQFF. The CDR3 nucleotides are TGTGCCAGCAGCGTACGGGATTTCCCCCGTGAGCAGTTCTTC.

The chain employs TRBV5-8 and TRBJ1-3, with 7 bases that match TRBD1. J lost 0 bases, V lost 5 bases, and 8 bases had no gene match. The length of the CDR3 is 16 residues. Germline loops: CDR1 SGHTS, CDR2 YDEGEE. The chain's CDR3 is CASSSGQSSSGNTIYF. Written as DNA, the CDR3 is TGTGCCAGCAGTTCGGGACAGAGCAGCTCTGGAAACACCATATATTTT.

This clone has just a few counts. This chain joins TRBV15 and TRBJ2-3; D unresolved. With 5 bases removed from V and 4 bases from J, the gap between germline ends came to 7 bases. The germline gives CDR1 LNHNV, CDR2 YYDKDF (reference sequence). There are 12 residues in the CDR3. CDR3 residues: CATSGRSDTQYF. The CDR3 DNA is TGTGCCACCAGCGGGCGATCAGATACGCAGTATTTT.